These 5 T cell receptor beta chains came from one sample sequenced in a study of CD4+ T cells in melanoma. Clones were sequenced by immunoSEQ multiplex PCR, and TCRdb holds only the in-frame ones, with some missing. Among about 10,000 clones, about 73% were seen once, and the ten largest hold about 24%. Sequenced input: tumor tissue. These receptors were collected from a human donor with melanoma.

This sequence joins TRBV25-1 and TRBJ2-7, with no clear D. Germline CDR1 MGHDK, CDR2 SYGVNS. This CDR3 comprises 11 residues. Trimming left V 3 bases short and J 4 bases short, with 4 bases between. CDR3 residues: CASSEGYEQYF. CDR3 DNA sequence: TGTGCCAGCAGTGAGGGGTACGAGCAGTACTTC.

The rearrangement joins TRBV7-8 to TRBJ1-5; D call uncertain. The length of the CDR3 is 13 residues. CDR1 and CDR2 (germline): SGHVS, FQNEAQ. Trimming took 2 bases from V and 6 from J, leaving 8 bases between them. CDR3 sequence (DNA): TGTGCCAGCAGCTTAAGGGTTGGTCAGCCCCAGCATTTT. This translates into CASSLRVGQPQHF.

This clone was counted between two and nine times. The J gene is TRBJ1-4, the V gene TRBV5-4; 10 positions agree with TRBD1. The V gene's germline CDR1 is SGHNT and CDR2 YYREEE (reference sequence). V shed 4 bases, J shed 6 bases, and the junction held 6 bases outside the gene matches. This CDR3 comprises 15 residues. The CDR3 reads CASSGTGTGDEKLFF. In DNA form, the CDR3 reads TGTGCCAGCAGCGGAACCGGGACAGGGGATGAAAAACTGTTTTTT.

The chain combines TRBV30 with TRBJ1-5; a weak D match, TRBD1 (6 bases). CDR1 is GTSNPN, CDR2 SVGIG, per germline (reference sequence). V lost 2 bases and J lost 7, with 12 bases in between. The CDR3 totals 13 residues. CDR3 nucleotide sequence: TGTGCCTGGAGTAATGGGGGCTTGCAGCCCCAGCATTTT. It is translated as CAWSNGGLQPQHF.

The rearrangement uses TRBV4-2 and TRBJ2-5; weak D call: TRBD2 (5 bases). CDR1 and CDR2 (germline): LGHNA, YNFKEQ. The CDR3 spans 16 residues. V was cut by 3 bases and J by 1 base, with 15 bases left in between. Here the CDR3 DNA reads TGTGCCAGCAGCCAGCTGCTCGGGGTGGGCCAAGAGACCCAGTACTTC. This gives the protein CASSQLLGVGQETQYF.